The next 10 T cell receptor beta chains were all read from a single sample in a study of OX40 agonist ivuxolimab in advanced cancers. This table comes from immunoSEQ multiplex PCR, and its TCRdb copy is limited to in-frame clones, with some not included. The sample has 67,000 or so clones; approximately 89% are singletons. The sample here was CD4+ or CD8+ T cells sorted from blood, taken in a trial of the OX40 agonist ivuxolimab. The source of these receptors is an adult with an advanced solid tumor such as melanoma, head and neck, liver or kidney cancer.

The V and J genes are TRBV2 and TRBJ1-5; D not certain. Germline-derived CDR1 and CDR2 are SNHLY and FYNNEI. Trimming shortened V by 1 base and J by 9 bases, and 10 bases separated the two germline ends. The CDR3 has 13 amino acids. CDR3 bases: TGTGCCAGCAGTGAAGGCAGCTATAGGCCCCAGCATTTT. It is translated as CASSEGSYRPQHF.

Written as DNA, the CDR3 is TGTGCCAGCAGTGAAGCTACGGGAATCGGCGGGAACACTGAAGCTTTCTTT. This codes for CASSEATGIGGNTEAFF. The chain has TRBV6-1 and TRBJ1-1; D gene ambiguous. CDR3 length: 17 residues. V was shortened by 0 bases and J by 1 base, with 15 bases between the two germline ends. The V gene's germline CDR1 is MNHNS and CDR2 SASEGT.

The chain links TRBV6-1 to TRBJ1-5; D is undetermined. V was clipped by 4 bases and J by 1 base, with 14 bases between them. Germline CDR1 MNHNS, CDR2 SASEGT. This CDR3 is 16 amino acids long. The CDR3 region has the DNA TGTGCCAGCAGTGCCTCTGTAATAAGGAGCAATCAGCCCCAGCATTTT. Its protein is CASSASVIRSNQPQHF.

DNA for the CDR3: TGTGCCAGCAGTAGACAGGGCCATGGCTACACCTTC. The encoded protein is CASSRQGHGYTF. The rearrangement joins TRBV6-5 to TRBJ1-2; TRBD1 aligns across 7 bases. The CDR3 length is 12 residues. V gave up 5 bases and J gave up 6 bases; unmatched junction bases: 3. Germline loops: CDR1 MNHEY, CDR2 SVGAGI.

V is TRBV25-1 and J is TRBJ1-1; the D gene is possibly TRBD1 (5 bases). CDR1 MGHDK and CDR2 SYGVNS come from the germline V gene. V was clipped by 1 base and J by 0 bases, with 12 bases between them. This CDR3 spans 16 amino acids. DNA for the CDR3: TGTGCCAGCAGTGAATGGGGCAGAAACATGAACACTGAAGCTTTCTTT. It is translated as CASSEWGRNMNTEAFF.

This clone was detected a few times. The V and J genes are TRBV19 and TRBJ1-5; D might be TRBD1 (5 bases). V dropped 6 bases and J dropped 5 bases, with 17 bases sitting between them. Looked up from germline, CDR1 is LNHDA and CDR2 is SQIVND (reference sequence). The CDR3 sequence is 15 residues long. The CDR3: CASSTTSGGYQPQHF. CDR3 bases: TGTGCCAGTAGCACTACGTCCGGGGGATATCAGCCCCAGCATTTT.

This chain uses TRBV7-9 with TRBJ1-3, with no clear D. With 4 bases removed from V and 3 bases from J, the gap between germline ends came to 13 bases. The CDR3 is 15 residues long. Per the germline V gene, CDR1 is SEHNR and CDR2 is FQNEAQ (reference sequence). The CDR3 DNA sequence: TGTGCCAGCAGCTATATGGGTCGTAGTGGAAACACCATATATTTT. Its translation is CASSYMGRSGNTIYF.

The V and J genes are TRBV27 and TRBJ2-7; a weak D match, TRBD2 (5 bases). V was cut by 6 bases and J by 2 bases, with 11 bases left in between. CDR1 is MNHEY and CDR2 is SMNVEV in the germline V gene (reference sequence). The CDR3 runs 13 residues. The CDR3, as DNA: TGTGCCAGCAGCCCCGGGAATACCTACGAGCAGTACTTC. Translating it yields CASSPGNTYEQYF.

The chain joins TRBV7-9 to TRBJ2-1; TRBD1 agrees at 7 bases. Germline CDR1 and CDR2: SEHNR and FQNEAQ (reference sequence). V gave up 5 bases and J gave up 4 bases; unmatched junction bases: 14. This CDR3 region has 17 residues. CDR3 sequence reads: CASSARDSSIVYNEQFF. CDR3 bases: TGTGCCAGCAGCGCCCGGGACAGCTCCATAGTTTACAATGAGCAGTTCTTC.

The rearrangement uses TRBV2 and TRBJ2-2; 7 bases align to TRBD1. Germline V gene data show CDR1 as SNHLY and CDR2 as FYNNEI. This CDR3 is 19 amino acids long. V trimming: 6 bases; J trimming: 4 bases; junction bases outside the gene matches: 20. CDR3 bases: TGTGCCAGCAGGACCGGGACCGCAATAAAGGGGGCGAGCACCGGGGAGCTGTTTTTT. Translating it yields CASRTGTAIKGASTGELFF.